A selection of T cell receptor beta chains follows, all from one sample in a study of human T cells and chemical hapten exposure. TCRdb ran MiXCR on the RACE reads and lists one entry per CDR3 protein. The sample has around 380,000 distinct CDR3 sequences, approximately 5% seen once; the top ten hold around 8.6%. The material sequenced was whole blood, taken in connection with sensitization to the hapten diphenylcyclopropenone (DPC). The source is a woman aged 18-30 years with alopecia areata. Some clones in this sample may be carry-over from other donors' samples. CDR3s include the opening cysteine and the closing phenylalanine or tryptophan. Each record gives: J gene, clone size, V gene, D gene, CDR3 protein, CDR3 DNA. A D gene is named only where the DNA matches it firmly. Not every row has a clone size; where given, it reads once, few, many or a size class.

TRBJ2-3 | few | TRBV20-1 | - | CSASESSTDTQYF | TGCAGTGCTAGTGAGAGTAGCACAGATACGCAGTATTTT
TRBJ2-3 | many | TRBV3-1 | - | CASSQGVVSTDTQYF | TGTGCCAGCAGCCAAGGTGTGGTCAGCACAGATACGCAGTATTTT
TRBJ2-1 | - | TRBV2 | TRBD1 | CASSEDRVYNEQFF | TGTGCCAGCAGTGAGGACAGGGTCTACAATGAGCAGTTCTTC
TRBJ1-2 | many | TRBV7-2 | TRBD1 | CASSRDRGEVYGYTF | TGTGCCAGCAGCCGGGACAGGGGGGAGGTCTATGGCTACACCTTC
TRBJ1-2 | few | TRBV18 | - | CASSPSAVNYGYTF | TGTGCCAGCTCACCCAGCGCAGTTAACTATGGCTACACCTTC
TRBJ1-4 | many | TRBV12-3/TRBV12-4 | - | CASSLWQGDEKLFF | TGTGCCAGCAGTTTATGGCAGGGTGATGAAAAACTGTTTTTT
TRBJ1-2 | few | TRBV4-3 | TRBD1 | CASSQDMGQGDGYTF | TGCGCCAGCAGCCAAGATATGGGACAGGGGGATGGCTACACCTTC
TRBJ1-5 | - | TRBV5-6 | - | CASSLEGARNQPQHF | TGTGCCAGCAGCTTGGAAGGGGCTCGCAATCAGCCCCAGCATTTT
TRBJ2-3 | many | TRBV7-2 | TRBD2 | CASSFRAGGPDTQYF | TGTGCCAGCAGCTTTCGAGCGGGGGGGCCAGATACGCAGTATTTT
TRBJ1-2 | - | TRBV29-1 | - | CSVEDQENYGYTF | TGCAGCGTTGAAGATCAGGAAAACTATGGCTACACCTTC
TRBJ2-3 | - | TRBV4-3 | TRBD1 | CASSQDLGAGGSDMQYF | TGCGCCAGCAGCCAAGATCTTGGGGCAGGGGGTTCAGATATGCAGTATTTT
TRBJ1-6 | - | TRBV28 | - | CASSLDGVYNSPLHF | TGTGCCAGCAGTTTAGACGGAGTCTATAATTCACCCCTCCACTTT
TRBJ2-3 | many | TRBV4-3 | TRBD2 | CASSQESRLAGGVTQYF | TGCGCCAGCAGCCAAGAATCCCGACTAGCGGGCGGAGTTACGCAGTATTTT
TRBJ1-5 | many | TRBV12-3/TRBV12-4 | - | CASSPLRFDSNQPQHF | TGTGCCAGCAGTCCCCTACGATTCGATAGCAATCAGCCCCAGCATTTT
TRBJ2-7 | many | TRBV6-2/TRBV6-3 | TRBD1 | CASSTGRPGQDYRYEQYF | TGTGCCAGCAGTACCGGCCGTCCGGGACAGGATTATAGATACGAGCAGTACTTC
TRBJ2-2 | - | TRBV2 | - | CASSGQGGGTGELFF | TGTGCCAGCAGTGGACAGGGAGGCGGTACCGGGGAGCTGTTTTTT
TRBJ2-3 | few | TRBV13 | TRBD2 | CASSLWGLAGSTDTQYF | TGTGCCAGCAGCTTATGGGGACTAGCGGGGTCCACAGATACGCAGTATTTT
TRBJ2-7 | few | TRBV9 | - | CASSAKPGDEQYF | TGTGCCAGCAGCGCAAAACCAGGGGACGAGCAGTACTTC
TRBJ2-7 | many | TRBV5-1 | - | CASSLDQGRQYF | TGCGCCAGCAGCTTGGATCAGGGGAGGCAGTACTTC
TRBJ2-1 | few | TRBV6-5 | TRBD2 | CASSYGVSGGAGNEQFF | TGTGCCAGCAGTTACGGAGTTAGCGGGGGGGCCGGTAATGAGCAGTTCTTC
TRBJ2-1 | few | TRBV13 | TRBD2 | CASSPSGTSGYNEQFF | TGTGCCAGCAGCCCATCCGGGACTAGCGGCTACAATGAGCAGTTCTTC
TRBJ1-2 | - | TRBV9 | TRBD1 | CASSPSTGTDGYTF | TGTGCCAGCAGCCCCTCGACAGGGACAGATGGCTACACCTTC
TRBJ1-5 | - | TRBV20-1 | - | CSAGERGEVLIRNQPQHF | TGCAGTGCTGGCGAGCGGGGGGAGGTCCTGATACGCAATCAGCCCCAGCATTTT